This entry lists 4 T cell receptor beta chains sequenced from one sample in a study of blood T cell repertoires in COVID-19. Repertoires were generated with immunoSEQ multiplex PCR, while TCRdb's copy carries only in-frame clones and drops some. This sample carries 150,000 or so clones, roughly 86% of them seen once, and the ten largest clones take roughly 0.58%. Input material: peripheral blood. Receptors originate from a man between 60 and 75 years old with COVID-19, enrolled during active disease.

The chain couples TRBV2 to TRBJ1-6; TRBD1 matches 7 bases. There are 14 residues in the CDR3. The J segment lost 7 bases and the V segment lost 9 bases, leaving 9 bases of the junction unmatched. Germline loops: CDR1 SNHLY, CDR2 FYNNEI. The DNA of the CDR3 is TGTGCCAGTACCAGACAGGGTCTGAATTCACCCCTCCACTTT. Protein sequence: CASTRQGLNSPLHF.

The rearrangement links TRBV6-6 to TRBJ2-1; D not resolved. The CDR3 runs to 16 residues. CDR1 MNHNY and CDR2 SVGAGI come from the germline V gene (reference sequence). V lost 5 bases and J 0 bases, leaving 14 bases between the germline ends. The CDR3: CASSHETPSSYNEQFF. The CDR3 region has the DNA TGTGCCAGCAGTCACGAGACTCCGAGCTCCTACAATGAGCAGTTCTTC.

This chain connects TRBV7-2 to TRBJ2-3; D is possibly TRBD2 (5 bases). Deletions cut 4 bases from V and 0 bases from J, with 11 bases between. CDR1 is SGHTA, CDR2 FQGNSA, per germline. The CDR3 is 15 residues long. CDR3 in DNA: TGTGCCAGCAGCTCCCCTGGACTGAGCACAGATACGCAGTATTTT. This codes for CASSSPGLSTDTQYF.

In the case of this clone: This specimen includes other DNA sequences encoding the same CDR3. The CDR3 reads CASSRDRGETQYF. The CDR3, as DNA: TGCGCCAGCAGCCGGGACAGGGGAGAGACCCAGTACTTC. V gene TRBV5-1 combines with J gene TRBJ2-5, with TRBD1 identical over 10 bases. CDR3 size: 13 residues. Germline V gives CDR1 SGHRS, CDR2 YFSETQ. V gave up 4 bases and J gave up 4 bases; unmatched junction bases: 1.